A single sample is the source of the 27 T cell receptor beta chains below, sequenced in a study of cytomegalovirus exposure and HLA in healthy donors. This PCR relied on a set of 60 Vbeta primers and 13 Jbeta primers. The repertoire was sequenced with immunoSEQ multiplex PCR; TCRdb's copy has only in-frame clones and lacks some. The top ten clones hold under 5% of a sample with around 110,000 clones, 65% to 90% of them seen once. Sequenced: PBMCs. These TCRs come from a woman aged 30 to 39 in good health and CMV-seronegative.

This clone was detected once. One end of the junction varies from germline; a read error may be responsible. The chain has TRBV5-1 and TRBJ2-1; D ambiguous. The CDR3 runs to 15 residues. Per germline, CDR1 SGHRS and CDR2 YFSETQ. CDR3 sequence (DNA): TGCGCCAGCAGCGCTGGCGGCACCTCCTACAATAAGCAGTTCTTC. Its protein is CASSAGGTSYNKQFF.

This chain uses TRBV10-3 with TRBJ2-3; D uncertain. Germline V gene lookup returns CDR1 ENHRY and CDR2 SYGVKD. The CDR3 contains 15 residues. The V end was cut by 5 bases, the J end by 1 base, with 13 bases between. The CDR3 DNA reads TGTGCCATCAGTCCCATGGAGAAGGGCACAGATACGCAGTATTTT. Its translation is CAISPMEKGTDTQYF.

The chain joins TRBV13 to TRBJ2-2; a weak D match, TRBD2 (6 bases). The germline gives CDR1 PRHDT, CDR2 FYEKMQ (reference sequence). There are 16 residues in the CDR3. The ends were cut back, 0 bases at V and 1 base at J, with 9 bases in the middle. The CDR3 DNA reads as TGTGCCAGCAGCTTAGGGGAGCGGGTGAACACCGGGGAGCTGTTTTTT. Encoded protein: CASSLGERVNTGELFF.

This clone was found a few times. The J gene is TRBJ1-6, the V gene TRBV10-3; no clear D. Germline V gene data show CDR1 as ENHRY and CDR2 as SYGVKD. The length of the CDR3 is 12 residues. Trimming pared 6 bases from V and 8 bases from J, leaving 8 bases between. The CDR3, as DNA: TGTGCCATCAGCGAACAGTATTCACCCCTCCACTTT. It translates to CAISEQYSPLHF.

The gene calls are TRBV28 and TRBJ2-1; TRBD2 agrees at 7 bases. The germline V gene has CDR1 MDHEN and CDR2 SYDVKM. J was trimmed by 6 bases and V by 5 bases; bases with no gene match: 13. The CDR3 runs to 16 residues. CDR3 protein: CASSPQAGRAFNEQFF. The CDR3 DNA sequence: TGTGCCAGCAGTCCCCAGGCGGGGAGGGCCTTCAATGAGCAGTTCTTC.

A single count supports this clone. The genes are TRBV19 and TRBJ2-7; a weak D match, TRBD2 (5 bases). Trimming pared 4 bases from V and 2 bases from J, leaving 9 bases between. Germline values: CDR1 LNHDA, CDR2 SQIVND (reference sequence). The CDR3 extends over 13 amino acids. CDR3 nucleotides: TGTGCCAGTAGTACCGACGGGACCTACGAGCAGTACTTC. Translation gives CASSTDGTYEQYF.

The rearrangement joins TRBV5-4 to TRBJ2-6; tentative D call: TRBD1 (6 bases). The germline V gene encodes CDR1 SGHNT and CDR2 YYREEE (reference sequence). CDR3 length: 17 residues. Trimming pared 1 base from V and 4 bases from J, leaving 15 bases between. The CDR3 region has the DNA TGTGCCAGCAGCTTGCTGGGCAGGGGAACAGGGGCCAACGTCCTGACTTTC. It yields the protein CASSLLGRGTGANVLTF. Combining the CDR3 with reference TRBV5-4 and TRBJ2-6 gives the whole variable domain ETGVTQSPTHLIKTRGQQVTLRCSSQSGHNTVSWYQQALGQGPQFIFQYYREEENGRGNFPPRFSGLQFPNYSSELNVNALELDDSALYLCASSLLGRGTGANVLTFGAGSRLTVL.

V usage is TRBV5-5 and J usage is TRBJ2-7; 7 bases fit TRBD2. Germline V gene sequence: CDR1 SGHKS, CDR2 YYEKEE (reference sequence). The CDR3 runs to 13 residues. V shed 2 bases and J 6 bases; nucleotides not matched to a gene: 5. The CDR3 nucleotides read TGTGCCAGCAGCTTCCCTGGGAGGGTCGAGCAGTACTTC. Protein: CASSFPGRVEQYF.

This chain connects TRBV5-1 to TRBJ1-2; 10 nucleotides align to TRBD1. The trim removed 4 bases at V and 8 bases at J, leaving 11 bases unmatched. The CDR3 loop spans 15 amino acids. CDR1 and CDR2 from the germline V gene are SGHRS and YFSETQ. In DNA, the CDR3 is TGCGCCAGCAGCCGTTTGGGACAGGGGATAGGAGGCTACACCTTC. Its translation is CASSRLGQGIGGYTF.

The chain couples TRBV28 to TRBJ2-7, with 10 bases fitting TRBD1. The CDR3 contains 17 residues. Germline V lookup: CDR1 MDHEN, CDR2 SYDVKM. V dropped 8 bases and J dropped 3; count of bases not matched to a gene: 16. The CDR3 sequence: CASGDRGSGTGDYEQYF. The CDR3 DNA reads as TGTGCCAGCGGGGATCGAGGGAGCGGGACAGGGGACTACGAGCAGTACTTC.

This clone was seen a few times. The chain is built from TRBV27 and TRBJ2-1; 8 positions agree with TRBD2. Germline V gene lookup returns CDR1 MNHEY and CDR2 SMNVEV (reference sequence). The V and J ends lost 3 bases and 0 bases, in that order; junction bases with no gene match: 10. This CDR3 is built from 18 residues. The CDR3 DNA reads as TGTGCCAGCAGTTTGGAGCGGGAGAATGGGCGCTCCTACAATGAGCAGTTCTTC. It yields the protein CASSLERENGRSYNEQFF.

This clone was counted a few times. CDR3 sequence (DNA): TGTGCCAGCAGCTCCGGGACAGGGGGGTTCGAGCAGTACTTC. Protein: CASSSGTGGFEQYF. The chain couples TRBV11-2 to TRBJ2-7, with 11 bases aligning to TRBD1. The length of the CDR3 is 14 residues. Losses at the gene ends were 4 bases for V and 6 bases for J; bases not matched to a gene: 5. CDR1 is SGHAT and CDR2 is FQNNGV in the germline V gene.

This chain joins TRBV18 and TRBJ2-1, with 15 positions matching TRBD2. Trimming at V came to 6 bases and at J to 2 bases, leaving 8 bases not matched to a gene. Germline loops: CDR1 KGHSH, CDR2 LQKENI. The CDR3 has 18 amino acids. The CDR3, as DNA: TGTGCCAGCTCCCCTGGGACTAGCGGGGGGATTACCTACAATGAGCAGTTCTTC. Translating it yields CASSPGTSGGITYNEQFF. The variable domain in full, completed from reference TRBV18 and TRBJ2-1, reads NAGVMQNPRHLVRRRGQEARLRCSPMKGHSHVYWYRQLPEEGLKFMVYLQKENIIDESGMPKERFSAEFPKEGPSILRIQQVVRGDSAAYFCASSPGTSGGITYNEQFFGPGTRLTVL.

V is TRBV25-1 and J is TRBJ2-5; no reliable D call. The V and J ends lost 9 bases and 4 bases respectively, with 15 bases between them. The CDR3 is made up of 13 amino acids. In germline, CDR1 is MGHDK, CDR2 SYGVNS. The CDR3 protein is CARSFGTVETQYF. In DNA form, the CDR3 reads TGTGCCAGGAGCTTCGGTACAGTAGAGACCCAGTACTTC.

This chain joins TRBV10-2 and TRBJ2-1, with TRBD2 matching 7 bases. CDR3 length equals 18 residues. Germline CDR1 WSHSY, CDR2 SAAADI. The V and J ends lost 2 bases and 4 bases, in that order; junction bases with no gene match: 14. CDR3 in DNA: TGCGCCAGCAGTGAGGAGGGACCGACTAGCTCCCCGTACAATGAGCAGTTCTTC. Protein sequence: CASSEEGPTSSPYNEQFF.

The chain joins TRBV12-5 to TRBJ2-1; perhaps TRBD1 as D (5 bases). The CDR3 has 12 residues. V dropped 4 bases and J dropped 10 bases, with 11 bases sitting between them. CDR1 and CDR2 from the germline V gene are LGHNT and FRNRAP. The CDR3 sequence is CASGSGAREQFF. DNA for the CDR3: TGTGCTAGTGGTTCTGGGGCCCGCGAGCAGTTCTTC.

The genes are TRBV2 and TRBJ2-2, with no clear D. Trimming left V 5 bases short and J 3 bases short, with 10 bases between. CDR1 SNHLY and CDR2 FYNNEI come from the germline V gene. This CDR3 region has 14 residues. The DNA for the CDR3 is TGTGCCAGCAGTCCCCGGAGCGACACCGGGGAGCTGTTTTTT. Translation gives CASSPRSDTGELFF.

This clone was detected only once. J is TRBJ2-2 and V is TRBV28; 9 bases fit TRBD2. Per germline, CDR1 MDHEN and CDR2 SYDVKM. The V segment lost 0 bases and the J segment 5 bases; nucleotides outside the gene matches: 4. CDR3 size: 16 residues. This CDR3 reads CASSLWASGATGELFF. The DNA of the CDR3 is TGTGCCAGCAGTTTATGGGCTAGCGGGGCTACCGGGGAGCTGTTTTTT. Drawing the rest from reference TRBV28 and TRBJ2-2, the complete variable domain is DVKVTQSSRYLVKRTGEKVFLECVQDMDHENMFWYRQDPGLGLRLIYFSYDVKMKEKGDIPEGYSVSREKKERFSLILESASTNQTSMYLCASSLWASGATGELFFGEGSRLTVL.

The J gene is TRBJ2-7, the V gene TRBV7-3, with TRBD2 matching 7 bases. This CDR3 region has 16 residues. Trimming cost V 3 bases and J 2 bases; bases outside gene matches: 10. Per the germline V gene, CDR1 is SGHTA and CDR2 is FQGTGA. The CDR3 nucleotides are TGTGCCAGCAGCTTTCGGTCGGGGCGGGAGACCTACGAGCAGTACTTC. Protein: CASSFRSGRETYEQYF.

The rearrangement joins TRBV7-9 to TRBJ2-5; unclear D gene. The last part of the DNA fits TRBJ2-7 better; the J call may be wrong. The V gene's germline CDR1 is SEHNR and CDR2 FQNEAQ (reference sequence). The CDR3 is 13 residues long. CDR3 DNA sequence: TGTGCCAGCAGCTTAGGGCCAAACTACGAGCAGTACTTC. Protein sequence: CASSLGPNYEQYF.

The gene calls are TRBV28 and TRBJ1-5; TRBD1 matches at 8 bases. Unmatched junction bases numbered 11, after V lost 10 bases and J lost 0 bases. The CDR3 runs 16 residues. Germline CDR1 is MDHEN and CDR2 is SYDVKM. The CDR3 is CANLTDRENSNQPQHF. As DNA, the CDR3 is TGTGCCAACTTAACGGACAGGGAAAATAGCAATCAGCCCCAGCATTTT.

V gene TRBV4-2 combines with J gene TRBJ2-6; D is possibly TRBD2 (6 bases). Per the germline V gene, CDR1 is LGHNA and CDR2 is YNFKEQ. The CDR3 is 20 residues long. The V end was cut by 1 base, the J end by 2 bases, with 21 bases between. The CDR3 DNA sequence: TGTGCCAGCAGCCAAGTTGGGCAGATGGGGTCGGGGGCTGGGGCCAACGTCCTGACTTTC. Its translation: CASSQVGQMGSGAGANVLTF.

The count of this clone is one. The chain uses TRBV5-1 and TRBJ1-1, with 7 bases matching TRBD1. The germline V gene has CDR1 SGHRS and CDR2 YFSETQ. The CDR3 spans 13 residues. Trimming took 4 bases from V and 6 from J; bases not matched to a gene: 6. For the CDR3, the DNA is TGCGCCAGCAGCCCCGGACAGGTCCCTGAAGCTTTCTTT. This encodes CASSPGQVPEAFF.

V is TRBV6-6 and J is TRBJ2-1; TRBD2 agrees at 13 bases. V was clipped by 5 bases and J by 9 bases; unmatched bases: 7. Germline CDR1 reads MNHNY; CDR2 reads SVGAGI (reference sequence). The CDR3 runs to 15 residues. The chain's CDR3 is CASSGGLAGKSEQFF. The CDR3 bases are TGTGCCAGCAGTGGGGGACTAGCGGGAAAGAGTGAGCAGTTCTTC.

The chain couples TRBV30 to TRBJ1-3; a possible D gene is TRBD1 (6 bases). The CDR3 runs to 16 residues. Germline loops: CDR1 GTSNPN, CDR2 SVGIG (reference sequence). Trimming took 1 base from V and 0 from J, leaving 13 bases between them. The CDR3 is CAWSAGHSLSGNTIYF. The CDR3, as DNA: TGTGCCTGGAGTGCGGGACATTCTCTCTCTGGAAACACCATATATTTT. Based on the CDR3 plus reference TRBV30 and TRBJ1-3, the full variable domain is SQTIHQWPATLVQPVGSPLSLECTVEGTSNPNLYWYRQAAGRGLQLLFYSVGIGQISSEVPQNLSASRPQDRQFILSSKKLLLSDSGFYLCAWSAGHSLSGNTIYFGEGSWLTVV.

The CDR3 region has the DNA TGTGCCACCAGCAGAGGTTCGGCGGGAGCGGGCAATGAGCAGTTCTTC. Translation gives CATSRGSAGAGNEQFF. This rearrangement joins TRBV15 to TRBJ2-1; 7 nucleotides align to TRBD2. CDR1 is LNHNV and CDR2 is YYDKDF in the germline V gene (reference sequence). The ends lost 1 base at V and 6 bases at J; junction bases unmatched: 9. The CDR3 runs 16 residues.

The chain carries TRBV28 and TRBJ2-7, with 7 nucleotides matching TRBD1. The length of the CDR3 is 13 residues. In germline, CDR1 is MDHEN, CDR2 SYDVKM. The junction had 5 bases not matched to a gene; V was cut back by 6 bases and J by 3 bases. In DNA, the CDR3 is TGTGCCAGCAGGAGACAGGGCGGCTACGAGCAGTACTTC. Amino acids: CASRRQGGYEQYF.